Following are 7 T cell receptor beta chains from one sample sequenced in a study of blood T cell repertoires in COVID-19. Method: immunoSEQ multiplex PCR; TCRdb's copy keeps in-frame clones and lacks some. This table holds more than 85,000 clones, roughly 80% found once. Sequencing used peripheral blood. These receptors were collected from a human donor in a cohort sampled during active or convalescent COVID-19.

The chain is built from TRBV11-2 and TRBJ2-7, with D tentatively TRBD2 (6 bases). Germline CDR1 is SGHAT and CDR2 is FQNNGV. Trimming removed 1 base at V and 2 bases at J, with 15 bases between. CDR3 length: 16 amino acids. The CDR3 region is CASSLVISGPTYEQYF. CDR3 sequence (DNA): TGTGCCAGCAGCTTAGTGATTAGCGGACCAACCTACGAGCAGTACTTC. The variable domain in full, with the rest retrieved from reference TRBV11-2 and TRBJ2-7, is EAGVAQSPRYKIIEKRQSVAFWCNPISGHATLYWYQQILGQGPKLLIQFQNNGVVDDSQLPKDRFSAERLKGVDSTLKIQPAKLEDSAVYLCASSLVISGPTYEQYFGPGTRLTVT.

This chain connects TRBV4-1 to TRBJ2-3; the match to TRBD2 covers 8 bases. CDR1 and CDR2 (germline): MGHRA, YSYEKL. Germline trimming cut 1 base from V and 0 bases from J; bases unmatched to any gene: 12. This CDR3 has 19 residues. CDR3 in amino acids: CASSQAGGALVSSTDTQYF. In DNA, the CDR3 is TGCGCCAGCAGCCAAGCCGGGGGGGCCCTAGTCTCTAGCACAGATACGCAGTATTTT.

V usage is TRBV27 and J usage is TRBJ1-6, with 9 bases matching TRBD1. This CDR3 is built from 16 residues. V dropped 5 bases and J dropped 7; count of bases not matched to a gene: 9. Per the germline V gene, CDR1 is MNHEY and CDR2 is SMNVEV (reference sequence). The CDR3 here is CASSHRDRDRNSPLHF. DNA of the CDR3: TGTGCCAGCAGTCACCGGGACAGGGATCGGAATTCACCCCTCCACTTT.

V gene TRBV27 combines with J gene TRBJ2-2; the match to TRBD2 covers 11 bases. The V segment lost 6 bases and the J segment 5 bases; nucleotides outside the gene matches: 8. The CDR3 contains 16 residues. The germline gives CDR1 MNHEY, CDR2 SMNVEV (reference sequence). CDR3 residues: CASRTTSGSLTGELFF. CDR3 coding DNA: TGTGCCAGCAGGACCACTAGCGGGAGCCTGACCGGGGAGCTGTTTTTT.

The J gene is TRBJ1-1, the V gene TRBV12-1; TRBD1, the table's D call, was not compared with the DNA. TRBV12-1 is reported as a pseudogene. The CDR3 is 17 residues long. CDR3 amino acids: CASSSRTGTMWHTEAFF. DNA for the CDR3: TGTGCCAGCAGCTCTAGGACAGGGACTATGTGGCACACTGAAGCTTTCTTT.

The chain joins TRBV7-9 to TRBJ2-2; 15 nucleotides align to TRBD2. The ends lost 10 bases at V and 1 base at J; junction bases unmatched: 7. The CDR3 runs to 17 residues. In germline, CDR1 is SEHNR, CDR2 FQNEAQ (reference sequence). CDR3 sequence reads: CATRGLAGGMNTGELFF. The CDR3, as DNA: TGTGCCACCAGGGGACTAGCGGGAGGCATGAACACCGGGGAGCTGTTTTTT.

The chain couples TRBV2 to TRBJ2-5; D unresolved. Germline V gene lookup returns CDR1 SNHLY and CDR2 FYNNEI. V lost 4 bases to trimming and J lost 7 bases, with 10 bases between them. The CDR3 length is 12 residues. CDR3 sequence: CASSVPGLTQYF. As DNA, the CDR3 is TGTGCCAGCAGTGTCCCGGGTTTGACCCAGTACTTC.